The 29 T cell receptor beta chains below come from one sample, sequenced in a study of chemoradiotherapy in HPV16-positive cancers (dated by TCRdb to 2022 to 2024). Library method: the immunoSEQ multiplex PCR assay. TCRdb provides this immuneACCESS table in a form limited to in-frame rearrangements. Some clones are lacking; in checked studies, under half of them reflect an unresolved V gene, and why the rest are absent is not known. The table for this sample lists about 68,000 clones; roughly 90% of them were counted only once. The top ten constitute roughly 4.2% of the sample. Here the sequenced sample was blood, taken from a patient who underwent chemoradiotherapy. All receptors derive from a human donor with HPV-associated anogenital cancer.

The chain joins TRBV20-1 to TRBJ1-2; D may be TRBD1 (5 bases). Germline CDR1 is DFQATT and CDR2 is SNEGSKA (reference sequence). The CDR3 spans 9 residues. The CDR3 DNA is TGCGGAGGGGCAGGGGGCTACACCTTC. It encodes CGGAGGYTF.

The chain joins TRBV28 to TRBJ2-1; 10 nucleotides line up with TRBD2. The CDR3 has 16 amino acids. V was clipped by 2 bases and J by 4 bases; unmatched bases: 5. Germline CDR1 reads MDHEN; CDR2 reads SYDVKM. The CDR3: CASSLPETSGYNEQFF. The CDR3 DNA follows: TGTGCCAGCAGTTTACCCGAGACTAGCGGGTACAATGAGCAGTTCTTC.

The chain couples TRBV5-1 to TRBJ2-7, with TRBD1 identical over 10 bases. The CDR3 extends over 15 amino acids. Trimming at V came to 0 bases and at J to 6 bases, leaving 6 bases not matched to a gene. Germline-derived CDR1 and CDR2 are SGHRS and YFSETQ. The CDR3 nucleotides read TGCGCCAGCAGCTTGGCCAGGGACAGGGGCCTCGAGCAGTACTTC. Translation: CASSLARDRGLEQYF.

The chain joins TRBV30 to TRBJ2-3, with a tentative D call TRBD1 (6 bases). Trimming removed 5 bases at V and 0 bases at J, with 9 bases between. CDR1 and CDR2 (germline): GTSNPN, SVGIG (reference sequence). The CDR3 consists of 13 residues. The chain's CDR3 is CAWDRPSTDTQYF. The CDR3 coding sequence is TGTGCCTGGGACAGGCCGAGCACAGATACGCAGTATTTT.

This clone has just one count. The V gene is TRBV28, the J gene TRBJ2-1; D is unclear. The germline CDR1 and CDR2 sequences are MDHEN and SYDVKM. The V end lost 4 bases, the J end lost 2 bases, and 12 bases lay between the germline ends. The CDR3 has 15 amino acids. Here the CDR3 DNA reads TGTGCCAGCAGTTCAGACCCCTCCGCCTACAATGAGCAGTTCTTC. Amino acids: CASSSDPSAYNEQFF.

V and J are TRBV28 and TRBJ1-5; tentative D call: TRBD1 (6 bases). This CDR3 comprises 14 residues. The germline gives CDR1 MDHEN, CDR2 SYDVKM. V lost 4 bases and J lost 1, with 8 bases in between. DNA for the CDR3: TGTGCCAGCAGTTCGGGACACAGCAATCAGCCCCAGCATTTT. It codes for CASSSGHSNQPQHF.

The chain employs TRBV6-5 and TRBJ2-7; tentative D call: TRBD2 (6 bases). Germline V gene sequence: CDR1 MNHEY, CDR2 SVGAGI. This CDR3 is 13 amino acids long. V was cut by 8 bases and J by 3 bases, with 14 bases left in between. Written as DNA, the CDR3 is TGTGCCAGCGCCATCCTGGGGGGCTACGAGCAGTACTTC. It codes for CASAILGGYEQYF.

The chain joins TRBV7-9 to TRBJ1-1, with unresolved D. The CDR3 runs to 14 residues. Germline V lookup: CDR1 SEHNR, CDR2 FQNEAQ (reference sequence). V lost 5 bases, J lost 3 bases, and 13 bases lay in between. Here the CDR3 reads CASSPPPWYTEAFF. The CDR3 DNA is TGTGCCAGCAGCCCCCCGCCCTGGTACACTGAAGCTTTCTTT.

V and J are TRBV30 and TRBJ1-5, with 8 bases identical to TRBD1. This CDR3 comprises 14 residues. Germline V gene sequence: CDR1 GTSNPN, CDR2 SVGIG (reference sequence). V was clipped by 3 bases and J by 3 bases; unmatched bases: 4. The CDR3 bases are TGTGCCTGGAGCGGACAGGGAAACAATCAGCCCCAGCATTTT. It translates to CAWSGQGNNQPQHF.

This sequence joins TRBV19 and TRBJ2-2; 9 bases agree with TRBD2. Losses at the gene ends were 8 bases for V and 2 bases for J; bases not matched to a gene: 6. The CDR3 has 15 residues. CDR1 is LNHDA and CDR2 is SQIVND in the germline V gene (reference sequence). CDR3: CASSPGLANTGELFF. CDR3 nucleotide sequence: TGTGCCAGTTCGCCGGGACTAGCTAACACCGGGGAGCTGTTTTTT.

The J gene is TRBJ2-1, the V gene TRBV7-2; 10 bases map to TRBD2. J gave up 4 bases and V 6 bases, and 6 bases lay outside the gene matches. Germline CDR1 is SGHTA and CDR2 is FQGNSA. The CDR3 spans 15 residues. Here the CDR3 reads CASRRSGLAYNEQFF. CDR3 DNA sequence: TGTGCCAGCAGGCGCTCGGGACTAGCGTACAATGAGCAGTTCTTC.

The chain has TRBV19 and TRBJ2-1; 13 nucleotides agree with TRBD2. The CDR3 covers 14 residues. J gave up 10 bases and V 9 bases, and 9 bases lay outside the gene matches. Germline CDR1 reads LNHDA; CDR2 reads SQIVND (reference sequence). CDR3 DNA sequence: TGTGCCAGCAGACTAGCGGGGGGCCTAGGCGAGCAGTTCTTC. Amino acid sequence: CASRLAGGLGEQFF.

The chain has TRBV10-3 and TRBJ1-2; 7 bases are a match to TRBD1. This CDR3 is 14 amino acids long. Germline CDR1 reads ENHRY; CDR2 reads SYGVKD. Germline trimming cut 0 bases from V and 4 bases from J; bases unmatched to any gene: 2. The CDR3 DNA reads TGTGCCATCAGTGAGTCTACAGGGGCCTATGGCTACACCTTC. Amino acids: CAISESTGAYGYTF.

The chain uses TRBV28 and TRBJ1-4; D may be TRBD1 (5 bases). V lost 4 bases and J 4 bases, leaving 13 bases between the germline ends. Germline V CDR1 and CDR2: MDHEN, SYDVKM. The CDR3 runs to 15 residues. The CDR3 here is CASSSPGRDNEKLFF. The CDR3 nucleotides read TGTGCCAGCAGTTCTCCGGGGCGGGATAATGAAAAACTGTTTTTT.

This clone was detected only once. The chain recombines TRBV2 with TRBJ2-1, with TRBD1 as a possible D gene (5 bases). Germline V gene sequence: CDR1 SNHLY, CDR2 FYNNEI. The CDR3 extends over 15 amino acids. Deletions cut 3 bases from V and 3 bases from J, with 12 bases between. The CDR3 coding sequence is TGTGCCAGCAGTGACGGGCAGGGTAACTACAATGAGCAGTTCTTC. It codes for CASSDGQGNYNEQFF.

The J gene is TRBJ1-5, the V gene TRBV5-1; 7 bases map to TRBD1. The V gene's germline CDR1 is SGHRS and CDR2 YFSETQ. Losses at the gene ends were 4 bases for V and 8 bases for J; bases not matched to a gene: 9. CDR3 length equals 14 residues. The DNA of the CDR3 is TGCGCCAGCAGCCTCACAGGGGCCAGGGAGCCCCAGCATTTT. Its translation is CASSLTGAREPQHF.

This chain links TRBV9 with TRBJ2-5; no clear D. Germline values: CDR1 SGDLS, CDR2 YYNGEE. This CDR3 has 15 amino acids. Trimming left V 0 bases short and J 1 base short, with 10 bases between. CDR3 region: CASSVDPGLQETQYF. DNA for the CDR3: TGTGCCAGCAGCGTAGACCCGGGCCTCCAAGAGACCCAGTACTTC.

The J gene is TRBJ2-2, the V gene TRBV6-1; possibly TRBD2 for D (6 bases). CDR3 length: 15 residues. V lost 7 bases and J 6 bases, leaving 18 bases between the germline ends. Per the germline V gene, CDR1 is MNHNS and CDR2 is SASEGT. The CDR3 protein is CASTPPRGGPGELFF. The CDR3 DNA reads TGTGCCAGCACACCCCCGAGGGGAGGACCCGGGGAGCTGTTTTTT.

In this sample, this clone turned up once. This chain connects TRBV16 to TRBJ1-1; unclear D gene. V dropped 4 bases and J dropped 8 bases, with 11 bases sitting between them. Germline V gene sequence: CDR1 KGHSY, CDR2 FQNENV. This CDR3 spans 12 amino acids. CDR3 in DNA: TGTGCCAGCAGCCTTTCGGACCAGGAAGCTTTCTTT. This codes for CASSLSDQEAFF.

This clone was seen a handful of times. The chain uses TRBV5-4 and TRBJ1-2; 9 bases line up with TRBD1. The V segment lost 5 bases and the J segment 7 bases; nucleotides outside the gene matches: 9. There are 14 residues in the CDR3. Germline V lookup: CDR1 SGHNT, CDR2 YYREEE (reference sequence). CDR3 amino acids: CASRLSGTGRGYTF. As DNA, the CDR3 is TGTGCCAGCAGACTTTCTGGGACAGGGCGTGGCTACACCTTC.

The chain employs TRBV5-4 and TRBJ2-3; D gene unclear. The CDR3 loop spans 13 amino acids. Per the germline V gene, CDR1 is SGHNT and CDR2 is YYREEE (reference sequence). The V end was cut by 4 bases, the J end by 5 bases, with 11 bases between. This chain's CDR3 is CASSERMGDTQYF. The DNA for the CDR3 is TGTGCCAGCAGCGAGAGAATGGGAGATACGCAGTATTTT.

This chain joins TRBV1 and TRBJ2-5; the table assigns TRBD2, which was not confirmed against the DNA. TRBV1 is a pseudogene locus. The CDR3 is 12 amino acids. Here the CDR3 DNA reads TGCACCAGCAGCCAAGCTACAGAGACCCAGTACTTC. Translation: CTSSQATETQYF.

Comments on this clone: Other nucleotide sequences from this sample produce the same CDR3. The rearrangement links TRBV7-2 to TRBJ2-3; D not resolved. The CDR3 sequence is 12 residues long. Germline lookup yields CDR1 SGHTA and CDR2 FQGNSA. The V end was cut by 5 bases, the J end by 0 bases, with 3 bases between. Written as DNA, the CDR3 is TGTGCCAGCAGCCCCAGCACAGATACGCAGTATTTT. Translated: CASSPSTDTQYF.

This clone has a single count. This chain joins TRBV7-9 and TRBJ2-7, with D maybe TRBD2 (6 bases). Germline loops: CDR1 SEHNR, CDR2 FQNEAQ (reference sequence). This CDR3 contains 14 residues. V was pared by 5 bases and J by 4 bases, with 15 bases between. This CDR3 is CASSAPGAVYEQYF. As DNA, the CDR3 is TGTGCCAGCAGCGCTCCGGGAGCCGTATACGAGCAGTACTTC.

This clone was recorded once. One end of the junction fails to match germline, which may point to a read error. This chain joins TRBV6-6 and TRBJ1-2; D unclear. CDR1 MNHNY and CDR2 SVGAGI come from the germline V gene (reference sequence). The CDR3 length is 8 residues. The CDR3 sequence is CASSVGYF. DNA for the CDR3: TGTGCCAGCAGTGTCGGTTACTTC.

The gene calls are TRBV5-1 and TRBJ2-7; D is ambiguous. V lost 0 bases and J lost 7, with 8 bases in between. Germline CDR1 is SGHRS and CDR2 is YFSETQ. CDR3 length: 12 amino acids. CDR3 protein: CASSLDLWEQYF. The CDR3 coding sequence is TGCGCCAGCAGCTTGGACCTCTGGGAGCAGTACTTC.

This sequence joins TRBV14 and TRBJ1-5; D perhaps matches TRBD1 (5 bases). Deletions cut 1 base from V and 3 bases from J, with 7 bases between. Germline loops: CDR1 SGHDN, CDR2 FVKESK. This CDR3 region has 14 residues. The DNA of the CDR3 is TGTGCCAGCAGCCAAGCGGGGCCCAATCAGCCCCAGCATTTT. Translation: CASSQAGPNQPQHF.

V gene TRBV10-3 combines with J gene TRBJ2-7; 12 bases match TRBD2. The CDR3 contains 16 residues. Germline V gene lookup returns CDR1 ENHRY and CDR2 SYGVKD. V trimming: 6 bases; J trimming: 1 base; junction bases outside the gene matches: 7. Here the CDR3 reads CAIRGWTSGTSYEQYF. In DNA, the CDR3 is TGTGCCATCAGGGGTTGGACTAGCGGGACTTCCTACGAGCAGTACTTC.

This rearrangement joins TRBV11-1 to TRBJ2-7; the D gene is possibly TRBD1 (6 bases). Germline CDR1 SGHAT, CDR2 FQDESV (reference sequence). The CDR3 is 15 amino acids. V gave up 5 bases and J gave up 2 bases, with 16 bases separating them. This CDR3 is CASSQGQPKTYEQYF. In DNA form, the CDR3 reads TGTGCCAGCAGCCAAGGACAGCCCAAGACCTACGAGCAGTACTTC.